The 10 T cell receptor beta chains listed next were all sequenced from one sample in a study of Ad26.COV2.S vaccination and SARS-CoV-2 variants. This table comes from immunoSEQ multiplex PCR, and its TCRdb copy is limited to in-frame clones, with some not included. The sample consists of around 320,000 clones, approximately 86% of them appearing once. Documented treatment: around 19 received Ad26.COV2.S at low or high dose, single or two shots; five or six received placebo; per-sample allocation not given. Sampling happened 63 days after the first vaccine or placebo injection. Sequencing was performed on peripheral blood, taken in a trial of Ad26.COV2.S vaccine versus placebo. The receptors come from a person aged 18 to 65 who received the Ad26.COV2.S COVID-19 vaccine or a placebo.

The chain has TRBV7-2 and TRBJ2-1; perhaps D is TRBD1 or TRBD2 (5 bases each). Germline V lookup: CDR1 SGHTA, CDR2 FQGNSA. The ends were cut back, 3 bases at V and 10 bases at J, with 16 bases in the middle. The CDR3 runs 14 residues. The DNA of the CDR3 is TGTGCCAGCAGCTTGAGGGGACCTTCGGGAGAGCAGTTCTTC. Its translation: CASSLRGPSGEQFF.

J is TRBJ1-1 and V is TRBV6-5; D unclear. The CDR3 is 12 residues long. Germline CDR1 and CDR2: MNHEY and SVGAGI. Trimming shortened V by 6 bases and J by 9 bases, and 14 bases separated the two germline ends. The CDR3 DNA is TGTGCCAGCAGAGAGGTGCGTGGGAAAGCTTTCTTT. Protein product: CASREVRGKAFF.

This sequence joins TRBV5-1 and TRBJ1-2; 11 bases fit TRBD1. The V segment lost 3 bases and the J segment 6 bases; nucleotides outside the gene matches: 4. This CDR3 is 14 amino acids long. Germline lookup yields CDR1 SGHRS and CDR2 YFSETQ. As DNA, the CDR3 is TGCGCCAGCAGCTCTGGACAGGGGGCGGATGGCTACACCTTC. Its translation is CASSSGQGADGYTF.

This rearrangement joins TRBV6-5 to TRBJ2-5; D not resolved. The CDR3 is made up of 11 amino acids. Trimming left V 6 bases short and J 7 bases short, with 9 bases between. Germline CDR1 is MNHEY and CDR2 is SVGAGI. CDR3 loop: CASSQVGTQYF. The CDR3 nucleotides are TGTGCCAGCAGCCAAGTCGGGACCCAGTACTTC.

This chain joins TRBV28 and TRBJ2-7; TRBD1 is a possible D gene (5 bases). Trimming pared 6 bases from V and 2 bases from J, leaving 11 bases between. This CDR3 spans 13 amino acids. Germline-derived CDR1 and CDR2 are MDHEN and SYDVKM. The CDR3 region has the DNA TGTGCCAGCAGGACATCCAGGGCCTACGAGCAGTACTTC. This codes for CASRTSRAYEQYF.

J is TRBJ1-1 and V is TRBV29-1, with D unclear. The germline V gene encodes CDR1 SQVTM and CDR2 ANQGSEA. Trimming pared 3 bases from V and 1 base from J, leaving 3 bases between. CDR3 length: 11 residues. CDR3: CSVDSNTEAFF. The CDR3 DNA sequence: TGCAGCGTTGATTCGAACACTGAAGCTTTCTTT. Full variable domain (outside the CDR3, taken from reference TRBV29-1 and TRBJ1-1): SAVISQKPSRDICQRGTSLTIQCQVDSQVTMMFWYRQQPGQSLTLIATANQGSEATYESGFVIDKFPISRPNLTFSTLTVSNMSPEDSSIYLCSVDSNTEAFFGQGTRLTVV.

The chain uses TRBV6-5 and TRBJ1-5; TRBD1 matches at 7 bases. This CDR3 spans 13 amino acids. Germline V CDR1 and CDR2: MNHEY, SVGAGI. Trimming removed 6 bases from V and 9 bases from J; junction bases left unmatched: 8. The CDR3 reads CASRTQGLGPQHF. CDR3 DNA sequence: TGTGCCAGCAGGACACAGGGGTTGGGGCCCCAGCATTTT.

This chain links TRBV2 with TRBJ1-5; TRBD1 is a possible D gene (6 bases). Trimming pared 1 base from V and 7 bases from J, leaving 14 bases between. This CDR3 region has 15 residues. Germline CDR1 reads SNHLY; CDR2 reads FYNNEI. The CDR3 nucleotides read TGTGCCAGCAGTGAAGGCAGGGGTGAGGCCCAGCCCCAGCATTTT. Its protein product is CASSEGRGEAQPQHF.

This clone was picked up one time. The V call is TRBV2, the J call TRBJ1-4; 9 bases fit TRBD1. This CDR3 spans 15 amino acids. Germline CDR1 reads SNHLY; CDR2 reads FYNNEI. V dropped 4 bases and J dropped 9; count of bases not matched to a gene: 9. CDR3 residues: CASSVLGTGLKKLFF. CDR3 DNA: TGTGCCAGCAGTGTCCTCGGGACAGGGCTTAAAAAACTGTTTTTT.

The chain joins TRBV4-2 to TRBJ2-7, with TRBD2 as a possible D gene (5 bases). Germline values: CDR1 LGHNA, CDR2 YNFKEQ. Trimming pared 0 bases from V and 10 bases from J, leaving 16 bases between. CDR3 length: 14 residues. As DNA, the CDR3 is TGTGCCAGCAGCCAAGATCCCAGCGGACTGACACAGTACTTC. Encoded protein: CASSQDPSGLTQYF.